This T cell receptor beta chain emerged from a study of shared clonotypes between healthy human individuals. This clone appeared a few times. Its antigen is not known. General study points: In this cohort, only blood was sampled, and tissue repertoires likely differ.

V was pared by 6 bases and J by 10 bases, with 19 bases between. The germline V gene has CDR1 KGHSH and CDR2 LQKENI. The CDR3 is made up of 14 amino acids. Researchers partitioned CD4+ cells into CD45RA+ naive and CD45RA-negative memory subsets. Using immunoSEQ multiplex PCR, the repertoire was profiled, and TCRdb retains in-frame clones only, with some absent. The sample has about 680,000 clones; about two thirds are singletons. Sequenced: memory CD4+ T cells sorted from blood. Subset meaning: CD45RA-negative fraction. The TCR comes from a woman younger than 45 in good health. The chain has TRBV18 and TRBJ2-1; D gene uncertain. CDR3 sequence: CASSARSTVREQFF. The CDR3 DNA is TGTGCCAGCTCTGCGCGGTCGACGGTGAGGGAGCAGTTCTTC.